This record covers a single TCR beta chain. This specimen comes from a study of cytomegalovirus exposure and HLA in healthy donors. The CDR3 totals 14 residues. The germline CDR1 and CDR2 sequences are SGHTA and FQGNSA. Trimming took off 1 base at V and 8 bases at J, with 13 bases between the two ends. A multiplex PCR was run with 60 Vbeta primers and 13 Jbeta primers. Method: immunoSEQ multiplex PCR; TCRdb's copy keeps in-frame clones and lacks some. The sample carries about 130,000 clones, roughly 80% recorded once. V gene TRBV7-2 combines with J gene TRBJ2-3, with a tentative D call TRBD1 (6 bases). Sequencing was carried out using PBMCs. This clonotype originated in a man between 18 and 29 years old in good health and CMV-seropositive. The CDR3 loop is CASSLGQGWGTQYF. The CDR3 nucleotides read TGTGCCAGCAGCTTAGGGCAGGGGTGGGGTACGCAGTATTTT.